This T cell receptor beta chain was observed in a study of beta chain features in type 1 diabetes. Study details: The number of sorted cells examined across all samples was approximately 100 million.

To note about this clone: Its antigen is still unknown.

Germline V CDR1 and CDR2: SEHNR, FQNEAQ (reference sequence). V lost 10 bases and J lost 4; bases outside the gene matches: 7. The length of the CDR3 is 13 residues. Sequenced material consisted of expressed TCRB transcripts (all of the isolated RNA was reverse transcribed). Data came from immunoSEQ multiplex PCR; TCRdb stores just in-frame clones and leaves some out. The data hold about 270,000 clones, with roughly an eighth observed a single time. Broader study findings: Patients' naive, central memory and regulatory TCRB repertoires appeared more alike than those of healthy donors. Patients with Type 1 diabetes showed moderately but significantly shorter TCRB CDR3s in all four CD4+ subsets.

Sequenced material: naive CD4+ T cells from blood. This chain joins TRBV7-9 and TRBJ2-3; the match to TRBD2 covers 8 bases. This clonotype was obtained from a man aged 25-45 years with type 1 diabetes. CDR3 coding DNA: TGTGCCATGAACCGGGGGGGGCCAGATACGCAGTATTTT. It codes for CAMNRGGPDTQYF.